These 14 T cell receptor beta chains were all obtained from the same sample, sequenced in a study of graft-versus-host responses after intestinal transplantation. TCRdb's copy holds only in-frame clones and misses some; the assay was immunoSEQ multiplex PCR. The sample includes 90,000 to 120,000 clones, roughly 87% of them seen just once. These receptors' targets are unknown. The material was unstimulated CD4+ T cells sorted from spleen or lymph node cells, obtained before transplant. These receptors originate from a human donor who was the organ donor for an intestinal transplant.

Worth noting for this clone: Other DNA sequences from this sample encode an identical CDR3 as well. This rearrangement joins TRBV14 to TRBJ2-1; 7 bases are a match to TRBD2. Germline loops: CDR1 SGHDN, CDR2 FVKESK. CDR3 length: 14 residues. The V segment lost 0 bases and the J segment 8 bases; nucleotides outside the gene matches: 4. Here the CDR3 reads CASSQEKRGYEQFF. The CDR3 DNA reads as TGTGCCAGCAGCCAAGAAAAGCGGGGATATGAGCAGTTCTTC.

The V call is TRBV5-6, the J call TRBJ2-7; D is uncertain. CDR1 and CDR2 from the germline V gene are SGHDT and YYEEEE. Trimming removed 0 bases from V and 0 bases from J, with 10 bases in between. The CDR3 length is 15 residues. The chain's CDR3 is CASSLVGVTSYEQYF. The CDR3 DNA reads as TGTGCCAGCAGCTTGGTGGGCGTAACCTCCTACGAGCAGTACTTC.

The chain combines TRBV19 with TRBJ2-5; 9 bases are a match to TRBD1. Germline lookup yields CDR1 LNHDA and CDR2 SQIVND (reference sequence). Trimming took 3 bases from V and 1 from J; bases not matched to a gene: 0. CDR3 length equals 14 residues. CDR3 bases: TGTGCCAGTAGTATGACAGGGGGCCAAGAGACCCAGTACTTC. Protein sequence: CASSMTGGQETQYF.

V usage is TRBV5-4 and J usage is TRBJ1-1, with TRBD1 matching over 10 bases. The length of the CDR3 is 19 residues. V lost 4 bases and J lost 2; bases outside the gene matches: 17. The germline gives CDR1 SGHNT, CDR2 YYREEE (reference sequence). This chain's CDR3 is CASSRGIDRGRGRNTEAFF. In nucleotides, the CDR3 is TGTGCCAGCAGCCGGGGGATTGACAGGGGGCGCGGAAGAAACACTGAAGCTTTCTTT. Variable domain in full (rest from reference TRBV5-4 and TRBJ1-1): ETGVTQSPTHLIKTRGQQVTLRCSSQSGHNTVSWYQQALGQGPQFIFQYYREEENGRGNFPPRFSGLQFPNYSSELNVNALELDDSALYLCASSRGIDRGRGRNTEAFFGQGTRLTVV.

This chain's CDR3 is CASSLGRAIYEQYF. In nucleotides, the CDR3 is TGTGCCAGCAGCCTCGGACGGGCTATATACGAGCAGTACTTC. V is TRBV7-2 and J is TRBJ2-7; D is undetermined. Looked up from germline, CDR1 is SGHTA and CDR2 is FQGNSA. The germline V and J ends were trimmed by 5 bases and 4 bases, with 15 bases remaining between them. The CDR3 is 14 amino acids. Variable domain in full (rest from reference TRBV7-2 and TRBJ2-7): GAGVSQSPSNKVTEKGKDVELRCDPISGHTALYWYRQSLGQGLEFLIYFQGNSAPDKSGLPSDRFSAERTGGSVSTLTIQRTQQEDSAVYLCASSLGRAIYEQYFGPGTRLTVT.

This chain connects TRBV6-6 to TRBJ2-5, with TRBD2 matching over 8 bases. V lost 5 bases and J lost 4; bases outside the gene matches: 9. CDR1 MNHNY and CDR2 SVGAGI come from the germline V gene (reference sequence). The CDR3 runs to 15 residues. DNA for the CDR3: TGTGCCAGCAGTGCTCCGGGGGGGCCTAGAGAGACCCAGTACTTC. It translates to CASSAPGGPRETQYF.

The genes are TRBV25-1 and TRBJ1-1; no definite D call. V dropped 0 bases and J dropped 5 bases, with 13 bases sitting between them. Germline assignment: CDR1 MGHDK and CDR2 SYGVNS. This CDR3 is 15 amino acids long. CDR3 sequence: CASSEYKTRGTEAFF. CDR3 bases: TGTGCCAGCAGTGAATATAAGACCCGGGGAACTGAAGCTTTCTTT.

This chain links TRBV10-2 with TRBJ1-3; D uncertain. Between the trimmed V and J ends, which lost 5 bases and 0 bases, there was a span of 5 bases. Germline V gives CDR1 WSHSY, CDR2 SAAADI. The CDR3 consists of 13 residues. The CDR3 reads CASSPNSGNTIYF. DNA of the CDR3: TGCGCCAGCAGTCCCAACTCTGGAAACACCATATATTTT.

This chain connects TRBV5-6 to TRBJ2-1; D unclear. Germline-derived CDR1 and CDR2 are SGHDT and YYEEEE. V lost 7 bases and J 6 bases, leaving 11 bases between the germline ends. The CDR3 spans 12 residues. The CDR3 here is CASGRRSNEQFF. Here the CDR3 DNA reads TGTGCCAGCGGACGGAGAAGCAATGAGCAGTTCTTC.

This chain joins TRBV5-1 and TRBJ1-1; TRBD1 matches 8 bases. Germline CDR1 is SGHRS and CDR2 is YFSETQ. This CDR3 has 15 amino acids. Germline trimming cut 4 bases from V and 0 bases from J; bases unmatched to any gene: 5. CDR3 nucleotide sequence: TGCGCCAGCAGCGTTCAGGGGGCTATGAACACTGAAGCTTTCTTT. The encoded protein is CASSVQGAMNTEAFF.

The J gene is TRBJ1-1, the V gene TRBV29-1, with D possibly matching TRBD1 (5 bases). This CDR3 region has 12 residues. The germline CDR1 and CDR2 sequences are SQVTM and ANQGSEA. The germline V and J ends were trimmed by 4 bases and 4 bases, with 10 bases remaining between them. The CDR3 sequence is CSVAGWVTEAFF. The CDR3 bases are TGCAGCGTTGCAGGGTGGGTCACTGAAGCTTTCTTT. Filled out from reference TRBV29-1 and TRBJ1-1, the complete variable domain reads SAVISQKPSRDICQRGTSLTIQCQVDSQVTMMFWYRQQPGQSLTLIATANQGSEATYESGFVIDKFPISRPNLTFSTLTVSNMSPEDSSIYLCSVAGWVTEAFFGQGTRLTVV.

This clone has just one count. The chain carries TRBV2 and TRBJ2-3; 10 bases line up with TRBD1. The CDR3 has 14 residues. CDR1 and CDR2 from the germline V gene are SNHLY and FYNNEI. After removal of 7 bases from V and 3 bases from J, the junction contained 4 bases not matched to a gene. The CDR3 region has the DNA TGTGCCAGCATTCGGGACAGGGGAACAGATACGCAGTATTTT. It codes for CASIRDRGTDTQYF.

This chain uses TRBV10-3 with TRBJ2-7, with D unclear. The CDR3 totals 12 residues. Germline V gene data show CDR1 as ENHRY and CDR2 as SYGVKD. The V end was cut by 6 bases, the J end by 2 bases, with 8 bases between. The CDR3 nucleotides read TGTGCCATCAGCTCCCAGGCCTACGAGCAGTACTTC. Translation gives CAISSQAYEQYF.

This chain joins TRBV5-6 and TRBJ2-3; D is unresolved. CDR1 is SGHDT, CDR2 YYEEEE, per germline. This CDR3 contains 14 residues. V dropped 3 bases and J dropped 2 bases, with 10 bases sitting between them. The CDR3 region has the DNA TGTGCCAGCAGCTCCAAGAGTAACACAGATACGCAGTATTTT. It is translated as CASSSKSNTDTQYF.